This TCR beta chain was observed in a study of naive and memory T cell subsets. The beta constant-region primer was an equimolar mix of two oligonucleotides covering TRBC1 and TRBC2. Four rounds of PCR amplified the ligated cDNA using nested alpha and beta constant-region primers plus SP2. TCRdb passed the UMI-ligation and nested PCR reads through MiXCR, listing each CDR3 protein once. Of under 150,000 distinct CDR3 sequences listed, approximately 20% are singletons. Details on this clonotype: Its antigen is unidentified. An end of the junction does not agree with germline; a read error may underlie this.

Germline V gene data show CDR1 as SNHLY and CDR2 as FYNNEI. CDR3 size: 15 residues. Study-wide results and caveats: A few larger clonotypes appeared in naive repertoires, especially CD8, possibly memory cells re-expressing CD45RA. Over 85% of naive TCR sequences appeared only once, unlike memory subsets.

Sequences were obtained from naive CD8+ T cells from blood. The genes are TRBV2 and TRBJ2-3; 9 bases are a match to TRBD2. This receptor was identified in a human donor in good health. CDR3 region: CASSEGLASTDTQYF. CDR3 DNA: TGTGCCAGCAGCGAAGGACTAGCGAGCACAGATACGCAGTATTTT.